One and the same sample provided the 23 T cell receptor beta chains below, sequenced in a study of T cell repertoires in cytomegalovirus infection. TCRdb re-analysed the reads in MiXCR, keeping a single row per CDR3 protein. The top ten hold roughly 16% of the sample, which has 200,000 to 300,000 distinct CDR3 sequences, roughly 9% seen once. The sequencing sample was made of PBMCs. Receptors originate from a human donor in good health (CMV status not recorded). Some clones in this sample may be carry-over from other donors' samples.

J is TRBJ2-5 and V is TRBV28; 11 nucleotides match TRBD2. CDR3 size: 16 residues. V was pared by 3 bases and J by 2 bases, with 5 bases of the junction left unmatched. Germline loops: CDR1 MDHEN, CDR2 SYDVKM. This CDR3 is CASSFGTSGAQETQYF. The CDR3 DNA follows: TGTGCCAGCAGTTTTGGGACTAGCGGCGCACAAGAGACCCAGTACTTC.

This clonotype showed up many times. The chain links TRBV28 to TRBJ2-1; 9 nucleotides agree with TRBD2. Germline CDR1 MDHEN, CDR2 SYDVKM. This CDR3 contains 15 residues. Trimming cost V 5 bases and J 5 bases; bases outside gene matches: 7. The CDR3 here is CASSPLAGSHNEQFF. In DNA form, the CDR3 reads TGTGCCAGCAGTCCCCTAGCGGGGTCCCACAATGAGCAGTTCTTC.

This clonotype was seen ten or more times. The genes are TRBV11-3 and TRBJ1-1; D ambiguous. V lost 4 bases to trimming and J lost 4 bases, with 7 bases between them. The length of the CDR3 is 12 residues. Germline CDR1 is SGHNT and CDR2 is YENEEA. The CDR3 coding sequence is TGTGCCAGCAGCTCAGCGACCACTGAAGCTTTCTTT. Translated: CASSSATTEAFF.

The chain uses TRBV30 and TRBJ1-1; possibly TRBD1 for D (6 bases). CDR3 length: 15 amino acids. With 5 bases removed from V and 0 bases from J, the gap between germline ends came to 16 bases. CDR1 and CDR2 from the germline V gene are GTSNPN and SVGIG (reference sequence). The CDR3 reads CAWRRNGQLNTEAFF. CDR3 nucleotide sequence: TGTGCCTGGCGACGAAACGGACAGCTGAACACTGAAGCTTTCTTT.

This clonotype was counted between two and nine times. The rearrangement uses TRBV6-1 and TRBJ2-7; 7 bases are a match to TRBD1. Germline V lookup: CDR1 MNHNS, CDR2 SASEGT. The CDR3 has 14 amino acids. V dropped 6 bases and J dropped 3; count of bases not matched to a gene: 8. As DNA, the CDR3 is TGTGCCAGCAGCAGGGACAGCCTCCTCTACGAGCAGTACTTC. Residues: CASSRDSLLYEQYF.

There are a few counts of this clonotype. The rearrangement links TRBV20-1 to TRBJ2-3; unclear D gene. Trimming cost V 0 bases and J 1 base, with 11 bases left between them. This CDR3 region has 15 residues. CDR1 and CDR2 from the germline V gene are DFQATT and SNEGSKA (reference sequence). The CDR3 sequence: CSARDRAQGTDTQYF. DNA of the CDR3: TGCAGTGCTAGAGATCGGGCCCAGGGCACAGATACGCAGTATTTT.

This clonotype showed up just a few times. V and J are TRBV7-9 and TRBJ2-5; 7 nucleotides match TRBD2. This CDR3 is 14 amino acids long. The germline CDR1 and CDR2 sequences are SEHNR and FQNEAQ (reference sequence). Losses at the gene ends were 3 bases for V and 4 bases for J; bases not matched to a gene: 5. As DNA, the CDR3 is TGTGCCAGCAGCTTCGGACTAGTGGGAGAGACCCAGTACTTC. It is translated as CASSFGLVGETQYF.

The gene calls are TRBV20-1 and TRBJ1-2; no firm D call. CDR3 length: 12 residues. V lost 4 bases to trimming and J lost 0 bases, with 6 bases between them. The germline gives CDR1 DFQATT, CDR2 SNEGSKA (reference sequence). CDR3 coding DNA: TGCAGTGCTACGGTTCCTAACTATGGCTACACCTTC. Its protein is CSATVPNYGYTF.

The chain links TRBV5-4 to TRBJ2-2, with TRBD1 as a possible D gene (5 bases). V lost 7 bases to trimming and J lost 4 bases, with 20 bases between them. The germline V gene has CDR1 SGHNT and CDR2 YYREEE (reference sequence). The CDR3 length is 16 residues. The CDR3 region is CASRPLTGERTGELFF. For the CDR3, the DNA is TGTGCCAGCCGCCCGTTAACAGGCGAGCGCACCGGGGAGCTGTTTTTT.

This clonotype has at least ten counts. The rearrangement joins TRBV7-2 to TRBJ2-7; tentatively, D is TRBD2 (6 bases). Trimming pared 3 bases from V and 2 bases from J, leaving 17 bases between. Germline CDR1 SGHTA, CDR2 FQGNSA. The CDR3 sequence is 16 residues long. Here the CDR3 reads CASSFGSAGPPYEQYF. The DNA of the CDR3 is TGTGCCAGCAGCTTCGGGTCCGCGGGACCCCCCTACGAGCAGTACTTC.

This clonotype was seen at least ten times. The V call is TRBV7-2, the J call TRBJ2-6, with D uncertain. Germline lookup yields CDR1 SGHTA and CDR2 FQGNSA. The V and J ends lost 7 bases and 2 bases respectively, with 6 bases between them. This CDR3 contains 13 residues. In nucleotides, the CDR3 is TGTGCCAGCATGCGCCCTGGGGCCAACGTCCTGACTTTC. It yields the protein CASMRPGANVLTF.

Many counts were recorded for this clonotype. The V gene is TRBV7-2, the J gene TRBJ2-1; TRBD2 might be the D (5 bases). V dropped 0 bases and J dropped 4 bases, with 7 bases sitting between them. The germline V gene encodes CDR1 SGHTA and CDR2 FQGNSA. The CDR3 has 14 residues. CDR3 sequence: CASSLAPGYNEQFF. The CDR3 DNA sequence: TGTGCCAGCAGCTTAGCGCCGGGGTACAATGAGCAGTTCTTC.

The genes are TRBV18 and TRBJ1-1, with D possibly being TRBD1 (5 bases). Trimming took off 2 bases at V and 4 bases at J, with 14 bases between the two ends. This CDR3 contains 15 residues. Germline assignment: CDR1 KGHSH and CDR2 LQKENI. The CDR3 loop reads CASSPSQGVTTEAFF. In DNA, the CDR3 is TGTGCCAGCTCACCATCGCAGGGAGTGACCACTGAAGCTTTCTTT.

This clonotype was seen repeatedly, ten times or more. The chain employs TRBV6-5 and TRBJ1-5; 10 bases match TRBD1. This CDR3 spans 16 amino acids. Trimming cost V 7 bases and J 2 bases; bases outside gene matches: 8. The germline gives CDR1 MNHEY, CDR2 SVGAGI. The CDR3 reads CASKRGTGAGNQPQHF. CDR3 nucleotide sequence: TGTGCCAGCAAGAGGGGGACAGGGGCCGGCAATCAGCCCCAGCATTTT.

This clonotype was seen ten or more times. The J gene is TRBJ1-2, the V gene TRBV28; D ambiguous. V was trimmed by 5 bases and J by 3 bases, leaving 4 bases between them. This CDR3 region has 11 residues. The germline gives CDR1 MDHEN, CDR2 SYDVKM. This CDR3 reads CASSTDYGYTF. CDR3 coding DNA: TGTGCCAGCAGTACCGACTATGGCTACACCTTC.

This clonotype was detected ten times or more. The chain couples TRBV5-6 to TRBJ2-1, with 11 bases that match TRBD2. Trimming at V came to 4 bases and at J to 4 bases, leaving 7 bases not matched to a gene. The CDR3 is made up of 16 amino acids. Germline V gene data show CDR1 as SGHDT and CDR2 as YYEEEE. The CDR3 is CASSPRLAGRYNEQFF. CDR3 in DNA: TGTGCCAGCAGCCCTAGACTAGCGGGACGGTACAATGAGCAGTTCTTC.

There are many counts of this clonotype. The gene calls are TRBV10-3 and TRBJ2-3, with a tentative D call TRBD2 (5 bases). Trimming stripped 0 bases from V and 2 bases from J, with 15 bases between. This CDR3 has 17 amino acids. Germline CDR1 ENHRY, CDR2 SYGVKD. The CDR3: CAISESMGSVNTDTQYF. The CDR3 DNA reads as TGTGCCATCAGTGAGTCGATGGGGAGTGTGAACACAGATACGCAGTATTTT.

This clonotype was counted ten times or more. V usage is TRBV11-2 and J usage is TRBJ1-4, with D unresolved. Trimming took 2 bases from V and 7 from J, leaving 14 bases between them. The CDR3 runs 15 residues. Germline V gene sequence: CDR1 SGHAT, CDR2 FQNNGV. CDR3 DNA: TGTGCCAGCAGCTTAATGGGAGCCCGTAGTGAAAAACTGTTTTTT. Translated: CASSLMGARSEKLFF. Full variable domain (remainder filled in from reference TRBV11-2 and TRBJ1-4): EAGVAQSPRYKIIEKRQSVAFWCNPISGHATLYWYQQILGQGPKLLIQFQNNGVVDDSQLPKDRFSAERLKGVDSTLKIQPAKLEDSAVYLCASSLMGARSEKLFFGSGTQLSVL.

The rearrangement links TRBV19 to TRBJ2-3, with D possibly matching TRBD1 (6 bases). Germline V gene sequence: CDR1 LNHDA, CDR2 SQIVND (reference sequence). Trimming shortened V by 7 bases and J by 0 bases, and 17 bases separated the two germline ends. The length of the CDR3 is 16 residues. CDR3 loop: CASTVTGRLSTDTQYF. The CDR3 DNA is TGTGCCAGTACCGTGACAGGCCGACTTAGCACAGATACGCAGTATTTT.

In this sample, this clonotype turned up many times. The chain links TRBV4-1 to TRBJ1-1, with D unclear. The CDR3 consists of 16 residues. Germline V gives CDR1 MGHRA, CDR2 YSYEKL. The V end lost 0 bases, the J end lost 6 bases, and 17 bases lay between the germline ends. This chain's CDR3 is CASSQDLQGKFAEAFF. The CDR3 bases are TGCGCCAGCAGCCAAGATCTTCAAGGGAAATTCGCTGAAGCTTTCTTT.

This clonotype was observed a handful of times. This chain links TRBV6-2 or TRBV6-3 with TRBJ2-1, with 8 bases lining up with TRBD1. Trimming at V came to 6 bases and at J to 4 bases, leaving 11 bases not matched to a gene. Germline CDR1 reads MNHEY; CDR2 reads SVGEGT. There are 16 residues in the CDR3. DNA of the CDR3: TGTGCCAGCAGCCCCGACAGGGGAACGAGGTACAATGAGCAGTTCTTC. Protein sequence: CASSPDRGTRYNEQFF.

This clonotype was detected a few times. The rearrangement joins TRBV28 to TRBJ1-3; D may be TRBD1 (6 bases). Germline values: CDR1 MDHEN, CDR2 SYDVKM. Trimming shortened V by 6 bases and J by 3 bases, and 12 bases separated the two germline ends. This CDR3 spans 14 amino acids. The CDR3 DNA follows: TGTGCCAGCAGAGGGGGTTGGGTTGGAAACACCATATATTTT. Translating it yields CASRGGWVGNTIYF. The full variable domain, rest sourced from reference TRBV28 and TRBJ1-3, is DVKVTQSSRYLVKRTGEKVFLECVQDMDHENMFWYRQDPGLGLRLIYFSYDVKMKEKGDIPEGYSVSREKKERFSLILESASTNQTSMYLCASRGGWVGNTIYFGEGSWLTVV.

The sample holds many counts of this clonotype. The chain recombines TRBV7-2 with TRBJ1-2, with 7 nucleotides matching TRBD1. J lost 8 bases, V lost 5 bases, and 2 bases had no gene match. The germline V gene has CDR1 SGHTA and CDR2 FQGNSA. The CDR3 totals 11 residues. CDR3 DNA sequence: TGTGCCAGCAGCACGGGACAGGGCTACACCTTC. This sequence encodes CASSTGQGYTF.